A selection of T cell receptor beta chains follows, all from one sample in a study of blood T cell repertoires in COVID-19. Profiled with immunoSEQ multiplex PCR; TCRdb holds only in-frame clones, not every one. The table lists just over 200,000 clones, 85% to 90% of them singletons, with approximately 6% in the top ten. Sequenced input: peripheral blood. The receptors derive from an older man with acute or convalescent COVID-19. Both conserved end residues are part of each CDR3. Each record gives: J gene, V gene, clone size, CDR3 protein. Clone size is given for some rows only: seen once, a few or many times, or a class if the clone is expanded.

TRBJ1-5,TRBV28,NA,CASSPPNQPQHF
TRBJ2-2,TRBV7-2,NA,CASSLALTGELFF
TRBJ2-7,TRBV18,NA,CASSPGTGSPRPSGPPYEQYF
TRBJ2-1,TRBV6-2/TRBV6-3,NA,CASSYSPTGRNEQFF
TRBJ2-6,TRBV7-2,few,CASSPGGRGLLSGANVLTF
TRBJ2-7,TRBV5-6,NA,CASSFGGLAGVGEQYF
TRBJ1-5,TRBV18,NA,CASSPAGPGGMSNQPQHF
TRBJ1-2,TRBV10-2,NA,CASSDPGRERDTF
TRBJ2-2,TRBV14,NA,CASSPLLRVGGDTGELFF
TRBJ1-6,TRBV9,NA,CASSQDSRSPLHF
TRBJ1-4,TRBV28,NA,CASSPPPLNEKLFF
TRBJ2-5,TRBV24-1,NA,CATSAFIRWTQETQYF
TRBJ2-1,TRBV18,NA,CASSPLNRGDNEQFF
TRBJ1-3,TRBV2,NA,CASDRQGLSGNTIYF
TRBJ2-4,TRBV29-1,NA,CSGKGQGGNIQYF
TRBJ1-6,TRBV2,NA,CASRGQSFNSPLHF
TRBJ2-5,TRBV5-1,NA,CASKEQTGQETQYF
TRBJ2-3,TRBV5-1,NA,CASSLDFRTSDYTQYF
TRBJ2-1,TRBV10-3,NA,CAIRGTGARYNEQFF
TRBJ1-1,TRBV7-9,few,CASSTPGISSEAFF
TRBJ2-3,TRBV19,NA,CASSILAGGADTQYF
TRBJ1-2,TRBV19,NA,CASSWGGYGYTF
TRBJ2-2,TRBV30,NA,CAWSPGLVNTGELFF
TRBJ1-2,TRBV19,NA,CASQVRDSLGYTF
TRBJ2-3,TRBV15,NA,CATSSIQGIAQYF
TRBJ2-1,TRBV19,NA,CASSILGAGEANEQFF
TRBJ2-1,TRBV6-4,NA,CASSEESGSGNEQFF
TRBJ1-1,TRBV6-5,NA,CASKGGMNTEAFF